This TCR beta chain was identified during a study of blood T cell repertoires in COVID-19. About the research overall: Material from acute and convalescent COVID-19 was sourced from the United States, Italy and Spain.

The CDR3 loop spans 17 amino acids. The V end was cut by 5 bases, the J end by 4 bases, with 21 bases between. From germline, CDR1 is MNHEY and CDR2 SVGEGT. Authors' analysis steps: Using reference gene primer amplification, nucleated cell counts were estimated. The data were produced by immunoSEQ multiplex PCR, yet TCRdb's version contains in-frame clones alone and is incomplete. Clonal size and the V and J genes are those of that table, whereas D and trimming came from the DNA. The sample has more than 70,000 clones, around 87% seen once; the top ten hold approximately 2.9%. The genes are TRBV6-2 or TRBV6-3 and TRBJ1-5, with a possible D match to TRBD1 (5 bases). The material sequenced was peripheral blood. This TCR derives from a woman aged 50 to 60 with active or convalescent COVID-19. The CDR3 sequence is CASSNWRGRAKNQPQHF. The CDR3 DNA follows: TGTGCCAGCAGTAACTGGCGGGGCAGGGCGAAGAATCAGCCCCAGCATTTT.